This is a list of T cell receptor beta chains from one sample in a study of cytomegalovirus exposure and HLA in healthy donors. Sequencing was performed with immunoSEQ multiplex PCR; in TCRdb, only in-frame clones are kept and a portion is missing. The data hold about 94,000 clones, with over 65% observed a single time. Material: PBMCs. The receptors originated from a man aged 25 to 40 in good health and CMV-seronegative. CDR3s include the opening cysteine and the closing phenylalanine or tryptophan. A D gene is named only where the DNA matches it firmly. Size tells how often a clone was seen (once, few, many) or the class of an expanded clone, and some rows leave it out.

clone size	V gene	J gene	D gene	CDR3 protein	CDR3 DNA
once	TRBV28	TRBJ2-5	TRBD2	CASSSGRRETQYF	TGTGCCAGCAGTAGCGGGAGGCGAGAGACCCAGTACTTC
-	TRBV11-3	TRBJ2-3	TRBD1	CASSLGQGDKDTQYF	TGTGCCAGCAGCCTGGGACAGGGAGACAAAGATACGCAGTATTTT
-	TRBV19	TRBJ2-7	-	CASSIGELGAVDEQYF	TGTGCCAGTAGTATAGGGGAGCTGGGGGCGGTCGACGAGCAGTACTTC
-	TRBV6-6	TRBJ1-3	-	CASSYTAGNTIYF	TGTGCCAGCAGTTACACAGCCGGAAACACCATATATTTT
few	TRBV7-9	TRBJ2-1	-	CSSSLVLAVYNEQFF	TGTTCCAGCAGCTTAGTATTAGCCGTCTACAATGAGCAGTTCTTC
-	TRBV7-9	TRBJ1-1	-	CASSLFRGLNTEAFF	TGTGCCAGCAGCTTATTTAGGGGGTTGAACACTGAAGCTTTCTTT
-	TRBV10-1	TRBJ2-7	-	CASDNSDQGSYEQYF	TGCGCCAGCGACAACAGTGACCAGGGGTCCTACGAGCAGTACTTC
-	TRBV20-1	TRBJ2-5	-	CSASQSETQYF	TGCAGTGCTAGTCAGTCGGAGACCCAGTACTTC
-	TRBV7-3	TRBJ2-2	TRBD2	CASSLGLAGGTGELFF	TGTGCCAGCAGCCTGGGACTAGCGGGGGGAACCGGGGAGCTGTTTTTT
few	TRBV30	TRBJ1-1	-	CAWSPAWQGLNTEAFF	TGTGCCTGGAGTCCCGCGTGGCAGGGATTGAACACTGAAGCTTTCTTT
-	TRBV6-5	TRBJ1-5	TRBD1	CASSYSRQGNNQPQHF	TGTGCCAGCAGTTACTCGAGACAGGGTAACAATCAGCCCCAGCATTTT
few	TRBV7-3	TRBJ1-2	TRBD1	CASSLRGRDYGYTF	TGTGCCAGCAGCTTGAGGGGGCGCGACTATGGCTACACCTTC
few	TRBV6-6	TRBJ1-5	TRBD1	CASSGGTEIQPQHF	TGTGCCAGCAGTGGAGGGACAGAGATCCAGCCCCAGCATTTT
-	TRBV5-4	TRBJ2-1	-	CASSQGIVMKEQFF	TGTGCCAGCAGCCAGGGAATAGTCATGAAGGAGCAGTTCTTC
-	TRBV15	TRBJ2-1	TRBD2	CATSTGTTYNEQFF	TGTGCCACCAGCACCGGGACTACTTACAATGAGCAGTTCTTC
-	TRBV27	TRBJ2-7	TRBD1	CASRRTGRHYEQYF	TGTGCCAGCAGACGGACAGGGCGTCACTACGAGCAGTACTTC
-	TRBV5-6	TRBJ1-2	-	CASEYIGVINYGYTF	TGTGCCAGTGAATATATCGGTGTTATAAACTATGGCTACACCTTC
-	TRBV27	TRBJ2-5	-	CASSPGLFQETQYF	TGTGCCAGCAGCCCCGGACTATTCCAAGAGACCCAGTACTTC
-	TRBV19	TRBJ2-5	TRBD2	CASSRGGQETQYF	TGTGCCAGTAGTCGCGGGGGACAAGAGACCCAGTACTTC
-	TRBV7-6	TRBJ2-6	-	CASSLIPWTASGANVLTF	TGTGCCAGCAGCCTAATACCTTGGACAGCCTCTGGGGCCAACGTCCTGACTTTC
few	TRBV19	TRBJ2-1	-	CASSILTGYEQFF	TGTGCCAGTAGTATCTTAACAGGGTACGAGCAGTTCTTC
few	TRBV13	TRBJ2-1	-	CASSLVFGLAVRSSYNEQFF	TGTGCCAGCAGCTTAGTGTTTGGGCTAGCCGTTCGCAGCTCCTACAATGAGCAGTTCTTC
-	TRBV28	TRBJ2-5	TRBD1	CASSDRTGGSETQYF	TGTGCCAGCAGTGACCGGACAGGGGGGTCGGAGACCCAGTACTTC
-	TRBV9	TRBJ1-5	-	CASSVADSHQPQHF	TGTGCCAGCAGCGTTGCAGACAGCCATCAGCCCCAGCATTTT
-	TRBV5-4	TRBJ2-1	TRBD2	CASSPIFGGGARSYNEQFF	TGTGCCAGCAGCCCGATTTTTGGCGGGGGGGCCCGCTCCTACAATGAGCAGTTCTTC
few	TRBV15	TRBJ2-3	-	CATSRVGDNTDTQYF	TGTGCCACCAGCAGAGTTGGGGACAACACAGATACGCAGTATTTT
-	TRBV11-3	TRBJ2-1	-	CASSLRGGSYNEQFF	TGTGCCAGCAGCTTACGGGGAGGATCCTACAATGAGCAGTTCTTC
-	TRBV28	TRBJ1-1	TRBD1	CASSPRRGPTTEAFF	TGTGCCAGCAGTCCGCGGAGGGGGCCGACCACTGAAGCTTTCTTT
-	TRBV6-5	TRBJ1-5	-	CASSKGWGQPQHF	TGTGCCAGCAGTAAGGGGTGGGGTCAGCCCCAGCATTTT
-	TRBV30	TRBJ2-1	-	CAWSGEDSSYNEQFF	TGTGCCTGGAGTGGGGAGGATAGCTCCTACAATGAGCAGTTCTTC
-	TRBV6-1	TRBJ1-2	-	CASSARLYGYTF	TGTGCCAGCAGTGCCCGTTTGTATGGCTACACCTTC
once	TRBV6-5	TRBJ1-1	-	CASSAKGGTEAFF	TGTGCCAGCAGTGCCAAGGGGGGGACTGAAGCTTTCTTT
-	TRBV7-2	TRBJ1-6	-	CASSSTGSSPLHF	TGTGCCAGCAGCTCAACAGGGAGTTCACCCCTCCACTTT
-	TRBV19	TRBJ2-3	TRBD1	CASSIRDRGLDTQYF	TGTGCCAGTAGTATTCGGGACAGGGGTTTGGATACGCAGTATTTT
-	TRBV20-1	TRBJ2-7	TRBD1	CSGTGVEQYF	TGCAGTGGGACAGGGGTCGAGCAGTACTTC
few	TRBV25-1	TRBJ2-7	TRBD1	CARTHPGQGAYEQYF	TGTGCCAGAACCCATCCGGGACAGGGGGCCTACGAGCAGTACTTC
-	TRBV2	TRBJ1-5	-	CASSEWGRGNQPQHF	TGTGCCAGCAGTGAGTGGGGCAGAGGCAATCAGCCCCAGCATTTT
once	TRBV7-7	TRBJ2-3	TRBD2	CASSALAGGPDTQYF	TGTGCTAGCAGCGCCCTAGCGGGAGGGCCGGATACGCAGTATTTT
-	TRBV7-3	TRBJ2-2	-	CASSLQTNTGELFF	TGTGCCAGCAGCTTACAAACGAACACCGGGGAGCTGTTTTTT
few	TRBV11-1	TRBJ2-2	-	CASSLIANTGELFF	TGTGCCAGCAGCTTAATCGCGAACACCGGGGAGCTGTTTTTT
-	TRBV6-5	TRBJ2-5	-	CASSSHTGGQETQYF	TGTGCCAGCAGTTCTCACACGGGTGGCCAAGAGACCCAGTACTTC
-	TRBV5-1	TRBJ2-7	TRBD1	CASSLQGIYSYEQYF	TGCGCCAGCAGTTTACAGGGGATTTACTCCTACGAGCAGTACTTC
-	TRBV10-1	TRBJ2-1	-	CASAGTQREEQFF	TGCGCCAGCGCCGGGACTCAGCGAGAGGAGCAGTTCTTC
-	TRBV19	TRBJ2-5	-	CASSGDNQETQYF	TGTGCCAGTAGTGGGGACAACCAAGAGACCCAGTACTTC
-	TRBV19	TRBJ1-2	-	CASSARDYGYTF	TGTGCCAGTAGTGCCCGGGACTATGGCTACACCTTC
-	TRBV5-8	TRBJ2-7	TRBD1	CASSWTWGQGAREQYF	TGTGCCAGCAGCTGGACATGGGGACAGGGGGCGCGGGAGCAGTACTTC
-	TRBV5-1	TRBJ2-3	TRBD2	CASSSYHMTSGSTDTQYF	TGCGCCAGCAGCTCCTACCACATGACTAGCGGTAGCACAGATACGCAGTATTTT
few	TRBV6-5	TRBJ1-1	-	CASSYSYRMNTEAFF	TGTGCCAGCAGTTACTCGTACAGGATGAACACTGAAGCTTTCTTT
-	TRBV30	TRBJ2-2	TRBD2	CAYSGGRASGELFF	TGTGCCTACTCTGGCGGGAGGGCATCGGGGGAGCTGTTTTTT
once	TRBV19	TRBJ2-2	-	CASSIEISSAGELFF	TGTGCCAGTAGTATAGAGATCTCTAGCGCCGGGGAGCTGTTTTTT
-	TRBV27	TRBJ2-4	TRBD1	CASSHGTGEVNIQYF	TGTGCCAGCAGTCACGGGACAGGGGAGGTAAACATTCAGTACTTC
-	TRBV7-9	TRBJ1-1	-	CASSSQARQNTEAFF	TGTGCCAGCAGCTCCCAGGCGAGACAGAACACTGAAGCTTTCTTT
-	TRBV5-6	TRBJ1-4	-	CASSKGGAGTGEKLFF	TGTGCCAGCAGTAAGGGAGGGGCAGGGACCGGTGAAAAACTGTTTTTT